The 11 T cell receptor beta chains presented below share a single source sample, sequenced in a study of blood T cell repertoires in COVID-19. Clones were sequenced by immunoSEQ multiplex PCR, and TCRdb holds only the in-frame ones, with some missing. Here the sample spans nearly 350,000 clones, about nine tenths being singletons. The sample consisted of peripheral blood. The source is a woman in her forties or fifties with COVID-19, enrolled during active disease.

The rearrangement uses TRBV24-1 and TRBJ2-7, with D possibly being TRBD1 (5 bases). Trimming shortened V by 4 bases and J by 9 bases, and 12 bases separated the two germline ends. The CDR3 sequence is 12 residues long. Germline V CDR1 and CDR2: KGHDR, SFDVKD. The CDR3 is CATSDLTGGQYF. The CDR3 DNA reads TGTGCCACCAGTGACCTCACAGGTGGGCAGTACTTC.

The J gene is TRBJ2-2, the V gene TRBV3-1 (or the pseudogene TRBV3-2); 10 bases align to TRBD1. The CDR3 spans 15 residues. V shed 4 bases and J 5 bases; nucleotides not matched to a gene: 4. Germline lookup yields CDR1 LGHDT and CDR2 YNNKEL (reference sequence). CDR3 sequence (DNA): TGTGCCAGCAGCCGAAGACAGGGGGCAACCGGGGAGCTGTTTTTT. Its translation: CASSRRQGATGELFF.

J is TRBJ2-2 and V is TRBV5-4; TRBD2 is a possible D gene (5 bases). Germline V gene sequence: CDR1 SGHNT, CDR2 YYREEE (reference sequence). Trimming stripped 4 bases from V and 7 bases from J, with 23 bases between. The CDR3 spans 17 residues. CDR3 loop: CASSPPPRAGKNGELFF. In DNA, the CDR3 is TGTGCCAGCAGCCCTCCCCCGAGGGCCGGTAAGAACGGGGAGCTGTTTTTT.

The rearrangement joins TRBV21-1 to TRBJ2-7; no DNA check was done on the table's D call, TRBD1. TRBV21-1 corresponds to a pseudogene. The CDR3 totals 16 residues. CDR3 sequence: CASSTPRGKGAYEQYF. The CDR3 nucleotides read TGTGCCAGCAGCACTCCCCGAGGTAAAGGGGCCTACGAGCAGTACTTC.

This clone was detected once. The V and J genes are TRBV19 and TRBJ1-2; D is perhaps TRBD1 (6 bases). Germline values: CDR1 LNHDA, CDR2 SQIVND (reference sequence). This CDR3 spans 15 amino acids. Trimming stripped 0 bases from V and 1 base from J, with 9 bases between. As DNA, the CDR3 is TGTGCCAGTAGTATAGAACAGGGATATAACTATGGCTACACCTTC. Translating it yields CASSIEQGYNYGYTF. Together with reference TRBV19 and TRBJ1-2, the CDR3 gives the full variable domain: DGGITQSPKYLFRKEGQNVTLSCEQNLNHDAMYWYRQDPGQGLRLIYYSQIVNDFQKGDIAEGYSVSREKKESFPLTVTSAQKNPTAFYLCASSIEQGYNYGYTFGSGTRLTVV.

V and J are TRBV9 and TRBJ1-1; a possible D gene is TRBD1 (6 bases). The CDR3 sequence is 16 residues long. Trimming removed 1 base at V and 0 bases at J, with 13 bases between. The germline V gene encodes CDR1 SGDLS and CDR2 YYNGEE. Here the CDR3 reads CASSVTPTGMNTEAFF. The CDR3 DNA follows: TGTGCCAGCAGCGTAACTCCAACAGGGATGAACACTGAAGCTTTCTTT. The full variable domain, completed using reference TRBV9 and TRBJ1-1, is DSGVTQTPKHLITATGQRVTLRCSPRSGDLSVYWYQQSLDQGLQFLIQYYNGEERAKGNILERFSAQQFPDLHSELNLSSLELGDSALYFCASSVTPTGMNTEAFFGQGTRLTVV.

The chain uses TRBV19 and TRBJ2-5; TRBD2 matches 14 bases. The CDR3 totals 17 residues. With V trimmed by 1 base and J by 5 bases, 6 bases remained unmatched. CDR1 is LNHDA, CDR2 SQIVND, per germline (reference sequence). For the CDR3, the DNA is TGTGCCAGTAGTATAGCTGGGACTAGCGGGAGTTCGGAGACCCAGTACTTC. Its translation is CASSIAGTSGSSETQYF.

The chain uses TRBV5-6 and TRBJ2-7; 9 positions match TRBD1. J lost 3 bases, V lost 4 bases, and 20 bases had no gene match. The CDR3 covers 19 residues. Germline values: CDR1 SGHDT, CDR2 YYEEEE. The CDR3 region has the DNA TGTGCCAGCAGCATACCCAGGGGACAGGGCGGCATCCTTGTCTACGAGCAGTACTTC. Its translation is CASSIPRGQGGILVYEQYF.

This chain links TRBV30 with TRBJ2-7; D is perhaps TRBD2 (6 bases). Trimming cost V 2 bases and J 7 bases, with 18 bases left between them. The V gene's germline CDR1 is GTSNPN and CDR2 SVGIG (reference sequence). The CDR3 is 14 residues long. CDR3 nucleotide sequence: TGTGCCTGGAGTTTTAGGGAGGCCGGGCGTGAGCAGTACTTC. Amino acids: CAWSFREAGREQYF.

This chain connects TRBV3-1 (or the pseudogene TRBV3-2) to TRBJ2-7, with D tentatively TRBD1 (5 bases). V was pared by 0 bases and J by 7 bases, with 22 bases between. Germline CDR1 LGHDT, CDR2 YNNKEL (reference sequence). The CDR3 has 17 residues. CDR3 loop: CASSQETCGAEVGEQYF. CDR3 DNA sequence: TGTGCCAGCAGCCAAGAGACTTGTGGGGCCGAAGTGGGGGAGCAGTACTTC.

The rearrangement links TRBV4-2 to TRBJ2-7; TRBD1 is a possible D gene (6 bases). Trimming shortened V by 0 bases and J by 3 bases, and 12 bases separated the two germline ends. The germline V gene has CDR1 LGHNA and CDR2 YNFKEQ. The CDR3 sequence is 15 residues long. The CDR3: CASSQDVVGGYEQYF. In DNA form, the CDR3 reads TGTGCCAGCAGCCAAGATGTTGTAGGGGGCTACGAGCAGTACTTC.